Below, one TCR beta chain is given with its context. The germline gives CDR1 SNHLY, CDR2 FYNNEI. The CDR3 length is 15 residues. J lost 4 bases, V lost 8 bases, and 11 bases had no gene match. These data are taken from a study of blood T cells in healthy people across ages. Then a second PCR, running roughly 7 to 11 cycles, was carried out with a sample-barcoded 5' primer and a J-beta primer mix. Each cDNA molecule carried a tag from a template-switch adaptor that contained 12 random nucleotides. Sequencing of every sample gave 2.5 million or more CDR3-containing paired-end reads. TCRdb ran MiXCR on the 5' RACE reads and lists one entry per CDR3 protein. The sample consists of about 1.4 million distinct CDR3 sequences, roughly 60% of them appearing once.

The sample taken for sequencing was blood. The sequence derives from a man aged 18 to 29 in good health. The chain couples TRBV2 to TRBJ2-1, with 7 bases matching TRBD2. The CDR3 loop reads CASVKASGSYNEQFF. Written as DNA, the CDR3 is TGTGCCAGCGTTAAGGCTAGCGGCTCGTACAATGAGCAGTTCTTC.